The clone carrying this T cell receptor beta chain was picked up one time. This entry comes from a study of blood T cell repertoires in COVID-19. Study context: The analysed material was cDNA or gDNA that came from T cells, B-cell-depleted T cells, or PBMCs.

V was pared by 1 base and J by 1 base, with 12 bases of the junction left unmatched. The germline V gene has CDR1 GTSNPN and CDR2 SVGIG (reference sequence). CDR3 length: 19 amino acids. The repertoire was sequenced with immunoSEQ multiplex PCR; TCRdb's copy has only in-frame clones and lacks some. The profile shows around 57,000 clones, around 88% of them singletons. The rearrangement uses TRBV30 and TRBJ1-6, with 8 bases identical to TRBD1. Sample: peripheral blood. The origin of this receptor is a woman aged 80 or over with active COVID-19. CDR3 sequence: CAWSGRMTGARSYNSPLHF. Written as DNA, the CDR3 is TGTGCCTGGAGTGGACGAATGACAGGGGCGAGGTCCTATAATTCACCCCTCCACTTT.